This T cell receptor beta chain was captured by sequencing in a study of cytomegalovirus exposure and HLA in healthy donors. The wider study: T cells numbering about 180 million yielded around 120 million unique TCR beta sequences in an earlier analysis. General observations from the study: The productive fraction for most TCR beta V segments was about 90% or about 30% in an earlier analysis. Reportedly, a later analysis found an Asian-associated ancestry cluster had fewer N-insertions than the approximately 670-donor mean. Reports credit the classifier with highly specific, highly sensitive diagnosis of cytomegalovirus status.

For this clone: Its cognate antigen is unknown.

The CDR3 is 15 amino acids. Germline loops: CDR1 LNHDA, CDR2 SQIVND (reference sequence). Between the trimmed V and J ends, which lost 3 bases and 7 bases, there was a span of 15 bases. 60 Vbeta and 13 Jbeta primers were used in PCR. Clones were sequenced by immunoSEQ multiplex PCR, and TCRdb holds only the in-frame ones, with some missing. The data show tens of thousands of clones, 60% to 80% seen once. The source is a woman in her forties or fifties in good health and CMV-seropositive. Sequencing input: PBMCs. This chain connects TRBV19 to TRBJ1-4; tentatively, D is TRBD1 (5 bases). CDR3: CASSIMAGRPEKLFF. In nucleotides, the CDR3 is TGTGCCAGTAGTATTATGGCAGGGCGCCCTGAAAAACTGTTTTTT. Complete variable domain (other parts from reference TRBV19 and TRBJ1-4): DGGITQSPKYLFRKEGQNVTLSCEQNLNHDAMYWYRQDPGQGLRLIYYSQIVNDFQKGDIAEGYSVSREKKESFPLTVTSAQKNPTAFYLCASSIMAGRPEKLFFGSGTQLSVL.